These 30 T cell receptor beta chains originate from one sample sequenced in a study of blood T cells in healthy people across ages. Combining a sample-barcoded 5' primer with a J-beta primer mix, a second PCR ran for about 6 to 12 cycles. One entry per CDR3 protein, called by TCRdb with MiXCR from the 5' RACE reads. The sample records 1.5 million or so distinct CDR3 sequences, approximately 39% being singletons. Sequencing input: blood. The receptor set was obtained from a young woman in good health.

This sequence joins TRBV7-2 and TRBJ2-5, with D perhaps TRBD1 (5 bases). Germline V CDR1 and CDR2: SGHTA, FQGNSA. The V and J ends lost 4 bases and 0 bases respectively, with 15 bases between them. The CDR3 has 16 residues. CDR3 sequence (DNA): TGTGCCAGCAGCTCATACAGGATCGGGTACCAAGAGACCCAGTACTTC. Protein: CASSSYRIGYQETQYF.

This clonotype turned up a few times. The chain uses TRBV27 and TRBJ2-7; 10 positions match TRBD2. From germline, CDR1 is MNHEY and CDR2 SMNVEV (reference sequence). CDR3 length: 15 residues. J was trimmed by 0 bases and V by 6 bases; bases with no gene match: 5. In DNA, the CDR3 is TGTGCCAGCAGGCTAGCGGGGGAGAGCTCCTACGAGCAGTACTTC. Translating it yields CASRLAGESSYEQYF.

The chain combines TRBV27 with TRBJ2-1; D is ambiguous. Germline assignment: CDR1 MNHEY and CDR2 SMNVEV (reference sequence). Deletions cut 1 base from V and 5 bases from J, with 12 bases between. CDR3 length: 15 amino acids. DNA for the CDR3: TGTGCCAGCAGTTTATTAGTCCCTGGGGACAATGAGCAGTTCTTC. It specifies CASSLLVPGDNEQFF.

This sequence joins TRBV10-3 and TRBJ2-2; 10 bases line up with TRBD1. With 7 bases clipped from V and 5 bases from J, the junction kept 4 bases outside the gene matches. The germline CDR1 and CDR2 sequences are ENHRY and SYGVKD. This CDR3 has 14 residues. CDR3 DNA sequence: TGTGCCATCAAGACAGGGGGCTTGACCGGGGAGCTGTTTTTT. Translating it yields CAIKTGGLTGELFF.

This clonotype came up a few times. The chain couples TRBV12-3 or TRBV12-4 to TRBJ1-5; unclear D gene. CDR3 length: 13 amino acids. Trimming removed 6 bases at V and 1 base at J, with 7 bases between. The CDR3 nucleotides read TGTGCCAGCAGGCAACGAAGCAATCAGCCCCAGCATTTT. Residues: CASRQRSNQPQHF.

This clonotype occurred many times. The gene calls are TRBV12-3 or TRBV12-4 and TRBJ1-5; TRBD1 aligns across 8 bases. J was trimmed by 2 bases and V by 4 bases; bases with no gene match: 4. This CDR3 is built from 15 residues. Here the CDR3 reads CASSSTGGGNQPQHF. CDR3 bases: TGTGCCAGCAGTTCTACAGGGGGTGGCAATCAGCCCCAGCATTTT.

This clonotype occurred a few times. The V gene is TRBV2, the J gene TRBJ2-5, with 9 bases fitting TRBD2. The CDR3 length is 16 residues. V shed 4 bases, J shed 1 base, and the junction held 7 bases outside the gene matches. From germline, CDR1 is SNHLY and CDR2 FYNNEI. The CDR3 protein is CASSVVPTSGQETQYF. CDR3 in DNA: TGTGCCAGCAGTGTTGTCCCGACTAGCGGCCAAGAGACCCAGTACTTC.

The CDR3 region has the DNA TGCAGCGTGCCCGGACAGGGGAACTATGGCTACACCTTC. This encodes CSVPGQGNYGYTF. The gene calls are TRBV29-1 and TRBJ1-2; 9 bases match TRBD1. The CDR3 extends over 13 amino acids. Germline V gene sequence: CDR1 SQVTM, CDR2 ANQGSEA. V dropped 6 bases and J dropped 2; count of bases not matched to a gene: 4.

In DNA, the CDR3 is TGCAGCGTTTCGGGGTTAAACTCCTACAATGAGCAGTTCTTC. Translating it yields CSVSGLNSYNEQFF. The chain combines TRBV29-1 with TRBJ2-1; perhaps TRBD2 as D (5 bases). CDR1 and CDR2 from the germline V gene are SQVTM and ANQGSEA. V shed 5 bases and J shed 0 bases, with 11 bases lying between them. The CDR3 loop spans 14 amino acids.

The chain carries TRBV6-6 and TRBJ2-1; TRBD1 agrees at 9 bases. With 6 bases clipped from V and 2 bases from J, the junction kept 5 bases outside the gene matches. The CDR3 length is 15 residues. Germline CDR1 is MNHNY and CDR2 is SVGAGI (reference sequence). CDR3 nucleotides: TGTGCCAGCAGCACGGACAGGGGTGCCTACAATGAGCAGTTCTTC. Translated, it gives CASSTDRGAYNEQFF.

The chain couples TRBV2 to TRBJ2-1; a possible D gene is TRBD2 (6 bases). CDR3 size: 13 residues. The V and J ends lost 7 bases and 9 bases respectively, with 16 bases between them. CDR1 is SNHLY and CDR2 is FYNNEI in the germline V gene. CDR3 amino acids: CASMEGGLGEQFF. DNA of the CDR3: TGTGCCAGCATGGAGGGTGGTTTGGGTGAGCAGTTCTTC.

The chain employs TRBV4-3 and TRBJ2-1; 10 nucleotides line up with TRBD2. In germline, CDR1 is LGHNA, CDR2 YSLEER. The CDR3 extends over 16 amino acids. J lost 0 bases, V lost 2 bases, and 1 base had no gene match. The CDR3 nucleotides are TGCGCCAGCAGCCAATCTAGCGGGAGCTCCTACAATGAGCAGTTCTTC. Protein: CASSQSSGSSYNEQFF.

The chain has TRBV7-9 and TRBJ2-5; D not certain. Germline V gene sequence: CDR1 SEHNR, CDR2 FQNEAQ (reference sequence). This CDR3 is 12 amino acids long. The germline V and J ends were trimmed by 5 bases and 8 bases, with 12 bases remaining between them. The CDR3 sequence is CASSPQSGTQYF. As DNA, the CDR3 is TGTGCCAGCAGCCCACAGTCCGGCACCCAGTACTTC.

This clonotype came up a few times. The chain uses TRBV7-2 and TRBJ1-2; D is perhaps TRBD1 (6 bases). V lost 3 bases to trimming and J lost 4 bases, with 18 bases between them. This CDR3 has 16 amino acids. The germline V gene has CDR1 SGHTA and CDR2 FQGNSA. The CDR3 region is CASSFQGQTSPYGYTF. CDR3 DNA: TGTGCCAGCAGCTTTCAAGGACAGACTTCGCCCTATGGCTACACCTTC.

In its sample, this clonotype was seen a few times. This CDR3 is CSVESWVVGTDTQYF. The CDR3 region has the DNA TGCAGCGTTGAATCTTGGGTAGTGGGCACAGATACGCAGTATTTT. J is TRBJ2-3 and V is TRBV29-1; unclear D gene. The CDR3 runs 15 residues. V lost 2 bases, J lost 1 base, and 13 bases lay in between. Germline CDR1 SQVTM, CDR2 ANQGSEA.

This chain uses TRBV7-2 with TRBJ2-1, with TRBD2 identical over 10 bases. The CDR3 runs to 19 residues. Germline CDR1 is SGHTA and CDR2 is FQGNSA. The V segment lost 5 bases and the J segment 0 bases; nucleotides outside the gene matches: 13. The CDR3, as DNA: TGTGCCAGCAGCCTACGTCCTGTTCTAGCGGGGGCCTCCTACAATGAGCAGTTCTTC. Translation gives CASSLRPVLAGASYNEQFF.

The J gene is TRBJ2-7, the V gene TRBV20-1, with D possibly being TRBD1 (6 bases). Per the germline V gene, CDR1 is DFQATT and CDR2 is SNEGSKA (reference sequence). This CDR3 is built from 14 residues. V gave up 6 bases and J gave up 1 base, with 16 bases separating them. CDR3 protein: CSAEKTGVSYEQYF. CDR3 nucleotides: TGCAGTGCGGAAAAGACAGGTGTATCCTACGAGCAGTACTTC.

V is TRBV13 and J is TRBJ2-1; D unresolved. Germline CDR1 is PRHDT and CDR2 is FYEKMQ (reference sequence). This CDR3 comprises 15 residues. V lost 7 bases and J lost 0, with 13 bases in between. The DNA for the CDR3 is TGTGCCAGCAACCTACGATGGAGCTCCTACAATGAGCAGTTCTTC. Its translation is CASNLRWSSYNEQFF.

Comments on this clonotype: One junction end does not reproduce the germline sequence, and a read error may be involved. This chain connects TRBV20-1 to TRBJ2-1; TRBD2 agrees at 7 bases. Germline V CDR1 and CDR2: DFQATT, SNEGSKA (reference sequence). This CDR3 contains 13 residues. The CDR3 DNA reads TGTAGTGCTAGGGAGCGGGGCTACAATGAGCAGTTCTTC. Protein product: CSARERGYNEQFF.

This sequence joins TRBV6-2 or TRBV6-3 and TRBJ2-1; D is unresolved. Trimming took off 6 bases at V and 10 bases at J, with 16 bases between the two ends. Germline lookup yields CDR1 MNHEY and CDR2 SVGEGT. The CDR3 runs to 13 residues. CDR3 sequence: CASSFGVRGEQFF. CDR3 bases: TGTGCCAGCAGCTTTGGAGTGCGAGGCGAGCAGTTCTTC.

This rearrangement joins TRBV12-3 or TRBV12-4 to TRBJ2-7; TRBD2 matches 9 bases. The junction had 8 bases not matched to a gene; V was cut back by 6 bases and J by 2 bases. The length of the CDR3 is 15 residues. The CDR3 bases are TGTGCCAGCAGGGTGGGTCTAGCGGGGACCTACGAGCAGTACTTC. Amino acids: CASRVGLAGTYEQYF.

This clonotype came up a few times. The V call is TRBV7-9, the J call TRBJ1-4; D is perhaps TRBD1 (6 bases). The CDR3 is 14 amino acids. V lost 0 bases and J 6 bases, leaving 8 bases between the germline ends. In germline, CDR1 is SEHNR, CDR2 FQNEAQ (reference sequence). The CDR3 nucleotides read TGTGCCAGCAGCTTAGCGGGGGCGGATGAAAAACTGTTTTTT. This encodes CASSLAGADEKLFF.

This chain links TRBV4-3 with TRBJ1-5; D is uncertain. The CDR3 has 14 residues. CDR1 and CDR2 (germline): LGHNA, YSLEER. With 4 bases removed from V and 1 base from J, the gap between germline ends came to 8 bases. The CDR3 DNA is TGCGCCAGCAGCCGATCTCTAAGCAATCAGCCCCAGCATTTT. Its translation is CASSRSLSNQPQHF.

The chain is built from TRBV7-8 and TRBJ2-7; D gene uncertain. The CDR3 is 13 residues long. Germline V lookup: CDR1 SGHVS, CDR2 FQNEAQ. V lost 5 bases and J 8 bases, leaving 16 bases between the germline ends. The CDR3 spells CASSPTSDPKQYF. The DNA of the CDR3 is TGTGCCAGCAGCCCAACGTCGGACCCTAAGCAGTACTTC.

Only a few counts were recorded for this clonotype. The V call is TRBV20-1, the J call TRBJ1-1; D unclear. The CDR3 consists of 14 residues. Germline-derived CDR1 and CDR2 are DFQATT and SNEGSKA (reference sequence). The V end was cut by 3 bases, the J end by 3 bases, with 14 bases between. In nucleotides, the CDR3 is TGCAGTGCTAGTCCGGATCCCTGGGACACTGAAGCTTTCTTT. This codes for CSASPDPWDTEAFF.

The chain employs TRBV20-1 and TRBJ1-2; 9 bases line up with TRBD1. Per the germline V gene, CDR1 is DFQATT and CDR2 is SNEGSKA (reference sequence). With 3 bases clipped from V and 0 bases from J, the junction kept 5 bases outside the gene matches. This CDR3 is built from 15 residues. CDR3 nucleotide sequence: TGCAGTGCTAGCCGGGACAGGGCCTCTAACTATGGCTACACCTTC. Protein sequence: CSASRDRASNYGYTF.

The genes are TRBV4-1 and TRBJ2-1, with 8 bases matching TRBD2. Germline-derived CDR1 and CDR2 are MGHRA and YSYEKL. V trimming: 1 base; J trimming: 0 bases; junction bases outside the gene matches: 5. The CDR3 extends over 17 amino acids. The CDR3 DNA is TGCGCCAGCAGCCAAGTTTTAGCGGGGAGCTCCTACAATGAGCAGTTCTTC. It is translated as CASSQVLAGSSYNEQFF.

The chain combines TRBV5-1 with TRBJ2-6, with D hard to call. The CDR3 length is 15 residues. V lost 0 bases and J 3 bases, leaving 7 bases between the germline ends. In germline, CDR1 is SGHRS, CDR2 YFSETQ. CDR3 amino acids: CASSLERVGANVLTF. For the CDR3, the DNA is TGCGCCAGCAGCTTGGAAAGGGTTGGGGCCAACGTCCTGACTTTC.

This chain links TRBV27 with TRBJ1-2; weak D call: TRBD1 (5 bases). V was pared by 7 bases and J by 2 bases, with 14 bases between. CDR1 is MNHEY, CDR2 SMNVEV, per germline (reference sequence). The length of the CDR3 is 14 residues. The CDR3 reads CASKWGWGNYGYTF. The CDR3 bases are TGTGCCAGCAAGTGGGGGTGGGGGAACTATGGCTACACCTTC.

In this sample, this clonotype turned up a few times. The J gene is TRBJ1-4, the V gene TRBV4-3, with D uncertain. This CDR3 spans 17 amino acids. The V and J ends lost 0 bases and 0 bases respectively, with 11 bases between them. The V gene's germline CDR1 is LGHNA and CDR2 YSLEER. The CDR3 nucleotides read TGCGCCAGCAGCCAAGATCACTCCGGGGCAACTAATGAAAAACTGTTTTTT. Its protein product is CASSQDHSGATNEKLFF.